This T cell receptor beta chain appears in the sequencing data of a study of blood T cell repertoires in COVID-19. The wider study: The study drew acute and convalescent COVID-19 samples from the United States, Italy and Spain. T cells, B-cell-depleted T cells, or PBMCs provided the cDNA or gDNA that served as material.

Followed over time, Seattle patients had been enrolled while infection was active. The CDR3 is made up of 13 amino acids. Between the trimmed V and J ends, which lost 5 bases and 1 base, there was a span of 8 bases. Per germline, CDR1 LNHDA and CDR2 SQIVND (reference sequence). As originally analysed: Researchers report that nucleated cell counts were estimated from reference gene primer amplification. TCRdb's copy holds only in-frame clones and misses some; the assay was immunoSEQ multiplex PCR. V, J and clone size derive from that table, while D and trimming were established from the DNA sequence. This sample yields 310,000 or so clones, of which 87% are seen a single time; around 8.9% belongs to the top ten.

The TCR originated in a man aged 25 to 40 with COVID-19, enrolled during active disease. The sequenced material came from peripheral blood. The chain couples TRBV19 to TRBJ1-1, with a weak D call TRBD1 (5 bases). The CDR3 DNA sequence: TGTGCCAGTAGTCGACAGCCGAACACTGAAGCTTTCTTT. This gives the protein CASSRQPNTEAFF.